This entry lists 17 T cell receptor beta chains sequenced from one sample in a study of T cell changes during pregnancy in multiple sclerosis. Libraries were prepared by immunoSEQ multiplex PCR; TCRdb keeps only in-frame clonotypes and omits some of them. The profile shows tens of thousands of clones, 90% to 95% of them singletons. The specimen was peripheral blood, collected after pregnancy. These receptors all come from a female donor in good health, enrolled as a control in a pregnancy study.

The V and J genes are TRBV7-2 and TRBJ2-5; D remains unclear. Between the trimmed V and J ends, which lost 4 bases and 5 bases, there was a span of 17 bases. From germline, CDR1 is SGHTA and CDR2 FQGNSA. The CDR3 contains 15 residues. CDR3: CASSSYPAAAETQYF. CDR3 nucleotide sequence: TGTGCCAGCAGCTCCTACCCCGCGGCGGCCGAGACCCAGTACTTC.

The chain carries TRBV28 and TRBJ1-5; D perhaps matches TRBD1 (6 bases). CDR3 length: 13 amino acids. V lost 6 bases and J lost 9, with 15 bases in between. The germline V gene encodes CDR1 MDHEN and CDR2 SYDVKM. The CDR3 spells CASRSGAHRPQHF. The CDR3 nucleotides are TGTGCCAGCAGGTCAGGGGCGCATCGGCCCCAGCATTTT.

The V gene is TRBV7-9, the J gene TRBJ1-2, with D unresolved. The V gene lost 4 bases and the J gene lost 6 bases, with 18 bases spanning the gap. The CDR3 has 15 amino acids. Germline V gene data show CDR1 as SEHNR and CDR2 as FQNEAQ (reference sequence). The CDR3 spells CASSSTGSPSHGYTF. The DNA for the CDR3 is TGTGCCAGCAGCTCCACTGGGAGCCCTTCTCATGGCTACACCTTC.

Only one count was recorded for this clone. This chain links TRBV7-4 with TRBJ1-3; TRBD1 agrees at 10 bases. In germline, CDR1 is SGHVT, CDR2 SQSDAQ. V lost 5 bases and J lost 3; bases outside the gene matches: 10. CDR3 size: 17 residues. The CDR3, as DNA: TGTGCCAGCAGCCCAAAGCCGGACAGGGGGATTGGAAACACCATATATTTT. Its translation: CASSPKPDRGIGNTIYF.

The chain joins TRBV20-1 to TRBJ2-3; tentatively, D is TRBD1 (7 bases). V lost 6 bases and J lost 6, with 10 bases in between. This CDR3 region has 11 residues. The germline CDR1 and CDR2 sequences are DFQATT and SNEGSKA (reference sequence). Here the CDR3 reads CSAEGADTQYF. In DNA, the CDR3 is TGCAGTGCGGAGGGGGCGGATACGCAGTATTTT.

Turning to this clone: At one of its ends the junction is not consistent with the germline gene, which may arise from a read error. Other DNA sequences of this sample code for an identical CDR3. J is TRBJ2-1 and V is TRBV5-1, with unresolved D. CDR1 SGHRS and CDR2 YFSETQ come from the germline V gene. The CDR3 sequence is 14 residues long. The CDR3 region has the DNA TGCGCCAGCAGTTTGGCCTCCTCCTACAATGAGCAGTTCTTC. This encodes CASSLASSYNEQFF. Together with reference TRBV5-1 and TRBJ2-1, the CDR3 gives the full variable domain: KAGVTQTPRYLIKTRGQQVTLSCSPISGHRSVSWYQQTPGQGLQFLFEYFSETQRNKGNFPGRFSGRQFSNSRSEMNVSTLELGDSALYLCASSLASSYNEQFFGPGTRLTVL.

This chain connects TRBV14 to TRBJ1-3; D gene uncertain. Trimming took 3 bases from V and 7 from J, leaving 16 bases between them. Germline values: CDR1 SGHDN, CDR2 FVKESK. The CDR3 consists of 15 residues. Here the CDR3 DNA reads TGTGCCAGCAGCCAGGTTGCGACGGCCGGGAACACCATATATTTT. It encodes CASSQVATAGNTIYF. Looking up the rest from reference TRBV14 and TRBJ1-3 gives the full variable domain: EAGVTQFPSHSVIEKGQTVTLRCDPISGHDNLYWYRRVMGKEIKFLLHFVKESKQDESGMPNNRFLAERTGGTYSTLKVQPAELEDSGVYFCASSQVATAGNTIYFGEGSWLTVV.

The rearrangement joins TRBV4-3 to TRBJ1-1, with 7 bases that match TRBD1. Trimming at V came to 1 base and at J to 1 base, leaving 3 bases not matched to a gene. Per the germline V gene, CDR1 is LGHNA and CDR2 is YSLEER. This CDR3 is built from 15 residues. The DNA of the CDR3 is TGCGCCAGCAGCCAAGGGGGACAGAGGAACACTGAAGCTTTCTTT. It specifies CASSQGGQRNTEAFF.

The rearrangement links TRBV10-2 to TRBJ2-1, with TRBD2 identical over 7 bases. V lost 6 bases, J lost 1 base, and 6 bases stayed unmatched. CDR1 is WSHSY and CDR2 is SAAADI in the germline V gene. This CDR3 comprises 15 residues. The CDR3 reads CASSPSAGSYNEQFF. CDR3 in DNA: TGCGCCAGCAGCCCATCAGCGGGGTCCTACAATGAGCAGTTCTTC.

This rearrangement joins TRBV15 to TRBJ1-3; 12 bases match TRBD1. Per germline, CDR1 LNHNV and CDR2 YYDKDF (reference sequence). The CDR3 loop spans 16 amino acids. After removal of 3 bases from V and 4 bases from J, the junction contained 4 bases not matched to a gene. CDR3 loop: CATSSPGTGGGNTIYF. The DNA of the CDR3 is TGTGCCACCAGCAGCCCCGGGACAGGGGGCGGAAACACCATATATTTT.

V and J are TRBV27 and TRBJ2-1; D is possibly TRBD1 (5 bases). The germline V and J ends were trimmed by 6 bases and 0 bases, with 15 bases remaining between them. Germline values: CDR1 MNHEY, CDR2 SMNVEV (reference sequence). The CDR3 loop spans 16 amino acids. In nucleotides, the CDR3 is TGTGCCAGCAGCTCGGACGGACAAATCTCCTACAATGAGCAGTTCTTC. Translation gives CASSSDGQISYNEQFF.

This clone was observed a single time. The chain couples TRBV27 to TRBJ1-6, with D possibly TRBD1 on 6 matching bases. Between the trimmed V and J ends, which lost 6 bases and 6 bases, there was a span of 12 bases. The CDR3 is made up of 14 amino acids. Germline V gene lookup returns CDR1 MNHEY and CDR2 SMNVEV (reference sequence). The DNA of the CDR3 is TGTGCCAGCAGCTGGGACACGGCTAATTCACCCCTCCACTTT. This sequence encodes CASSWDTANSPLHF.

This chain joins TRBV5-6 and TRBJ2-7, with D unclear. This CDR3 spans 12 amino acids. The V gene's germline CDR1 is SGHDT and CDR2 YYEEEE. The ends were cut back, 4 bases at V and 4 bases at J, with 9 bases in the middle. The CDR3 reads CASSLDGYEQYF. Written as DNA, the CDR3 is TGTGCCAGCAGCCTGGACGGGTACGAGCAGTACTTC.

V gene TRBV10-3 combines with J gene TRBJ2-5; 7 bases align to TRBD1. In germline, CDR1 is ENHRY, CDR2 SYGVKD. V trimming: 6 bases; J trimming: 2 bases; junction bases outside the gene matches: 3. This CDR3 is 13 amino acids long. As DNA, the CDR3 is TGTGCCATCAGACGGGACAGACAAGAGACCCAGTACTTC. It codes for CAIRRDRQETQYF.

The chain employs TRBV28 and TRBJ1-4; the match to TRBD1 covers 9 bases. V trimming: 6 bases; J trimming: 6 bases; junction bases outside the gene matches: 8. Germline lookup yields CDR1 MDHEN and CDR2 SYDVKM. The CDR3 is made up of 15 amino acids. The DNA for the CDR3 is TGTGCCAGCAGCTCCCAGGGACAGGGTGATGAAAAACTGTTTTTT. It translates to CASSSQGQGDEKLFF.

The V and J genes are TRBV2 and TRBJ1-6, with D uncertain. This CDR3 region has 11 residues. Trimming removed 6 bases from V and 10 bases from J, with 7 bases in between. Germline CDR1 reads SNHLY; CDR2 reads FYNNEI. The CDR3 nucleotides read TGTGCCAGCAGCCAGCGATCACCCCTCCACTTT. As protein: CASSQRSPLHF.

The genes are TRBV9 and TRBJ2-4; no reliable D call. CDR1 is SGDLS and CDR2 is YYNGEE in the germline V gene. The V gene lost 0 bases and the J gene lost 5 bases, with 6 bases spanning the gap. This CDR3 spans 13 amino acids. The CDR3 sequence is CASSVDAQNIQYF. The CDR3 bases are TGTGCCAGCAGCGTAGACGCGCAAAACATTCAGTACTTC.